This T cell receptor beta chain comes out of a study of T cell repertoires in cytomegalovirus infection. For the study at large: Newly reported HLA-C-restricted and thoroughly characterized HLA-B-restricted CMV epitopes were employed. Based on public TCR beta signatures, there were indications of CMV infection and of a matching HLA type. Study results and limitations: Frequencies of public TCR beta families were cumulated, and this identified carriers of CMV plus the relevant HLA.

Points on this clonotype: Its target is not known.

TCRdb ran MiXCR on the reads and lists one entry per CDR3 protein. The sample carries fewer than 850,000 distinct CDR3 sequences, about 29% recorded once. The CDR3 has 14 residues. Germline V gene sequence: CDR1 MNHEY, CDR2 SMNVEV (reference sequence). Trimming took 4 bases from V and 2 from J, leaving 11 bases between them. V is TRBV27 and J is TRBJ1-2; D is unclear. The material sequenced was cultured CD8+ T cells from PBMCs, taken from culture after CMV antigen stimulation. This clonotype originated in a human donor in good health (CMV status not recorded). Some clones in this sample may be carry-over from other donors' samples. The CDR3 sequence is CASSSVDQNYGYTF. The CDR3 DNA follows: TGTGCCAGCAGTTCCGTGGACCAGAACTATGGCTACACCTTC.